This TCR beta chain was recorded in a study of blood T cell repertoires in COVID-19. Study in general: Acute and convalescent COVID-19 samples came from the United States, Italy and Spain.

In the original processing: Amplification of reference gene primers provided the estimated nucleated cell counts. TCRdb's table, derived via immunoSEQ multiplex PCR, lists solely in-frame clones and lacks some. V, J and clone size are those of that table, while D and trimming were read from the DNA. Of under 250,000 clones in the sample, 80% to 95% were seen once. The Seattle patients, enrolled during active infection, were followed longitudinally. The V gene lost 0 bases and the J gene lost 4 bases, with 7 bases spanning the gap. The V gene's germline CDR1 is SGHRS and CDR2 YFSETQ. This CDR3 contains 13 residues. Regarding this clone: Other nucleotide sequences from this sample produce the same CDR3.

The chain combines TRBV5-1 with TRBJ1-1; D not certain. Specimen: peripheral blood. The TCR comes from a man aged 25-45 years with COVID-19, enrolled during active disease. CDR3: CASSLASLTEAFF. CDR3 in DNA: TGCGCCAGCAGCTTGGCCAGTCTCACTGAAGCTTTCTTT. Using reference TRBV5-1 and TRBJ1-1 for the parts outside the CDR3, the full variable domain is KAGVTQTPRYLIKTRGQQVTLSCSPISGHRSVSWYQQTPGQGLQFLFEYFSETQRNKGNFPGRFSGRQFSNSRSEMNVSTLELGDSALYLCASSLASLTEAFFGQGTRLTVV.